The text below deals with one T cell receptor beta chain. As yet, its antigen is unknown. TCRdb itself ran the 5' RACE reads through MiXCR, one entry per CDR3 protein. The sample has 470,000 or so distinct CDR3 sequences, about 24% seen once; the top ten hold roughly 3%. This sample was included in a study of identical twins. General study results and limits: High-abundance cord blood beta clonotypes had fewer insertions; memory repertoires showed none.

CDR1 and CDR2 from the germline V gene are KGHSH and LQKENI. V lost 6 bases and J lost 4; bases outside the gene matches: 11. The CDR3 covers 15 residues. These data were also filed under a second study, of T cells expressing NK-cell markers. Per that study: According to the study, TCR beta repertoires originated from sorted CD3+CD56+NKG2C+, CD3+CD56+NKG2C- and CD3+CD56-NKG2C+ T cells.

This TCR derives from a young woman in good health. The chain combines TRBV18 with TRBJ1-1; 7 bases are shared with TRBD1. Sequenced sample: CD4+ T cells sorted from blood. Here the CDR3 reads CASSQSGGDGTEAFF. In nucleotides, the CDR3 is TGTGCCAGCTCCCAATCAGGGGGTGACGGCACTGAAGCTTTCTTT.